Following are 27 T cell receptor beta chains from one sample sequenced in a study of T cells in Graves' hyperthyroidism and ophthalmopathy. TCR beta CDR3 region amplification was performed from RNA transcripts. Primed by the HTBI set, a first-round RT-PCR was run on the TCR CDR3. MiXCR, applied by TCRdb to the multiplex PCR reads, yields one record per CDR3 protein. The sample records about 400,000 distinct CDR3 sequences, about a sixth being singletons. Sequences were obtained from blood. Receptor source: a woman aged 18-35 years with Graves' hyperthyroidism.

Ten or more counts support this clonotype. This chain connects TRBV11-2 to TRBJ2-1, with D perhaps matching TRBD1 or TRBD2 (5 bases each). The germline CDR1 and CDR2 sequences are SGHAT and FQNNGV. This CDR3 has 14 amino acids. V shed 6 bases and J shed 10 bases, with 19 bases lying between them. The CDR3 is CASRRGPDSGEQFF. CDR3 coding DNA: TGTGCCAGCAGGCGAGGGCCAGACTCAGGGGAGCAGTTCTTC.

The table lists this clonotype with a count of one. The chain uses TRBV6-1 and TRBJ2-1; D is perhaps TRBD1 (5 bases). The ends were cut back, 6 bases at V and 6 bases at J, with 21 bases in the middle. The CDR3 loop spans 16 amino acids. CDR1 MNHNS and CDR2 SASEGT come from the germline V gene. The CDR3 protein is CASSQPGRPIPNEQFF. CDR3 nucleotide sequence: TGTGCCAGCAGCCAACCAGGGCGACCCATCCCCAATGAGCAGTTCTTC.

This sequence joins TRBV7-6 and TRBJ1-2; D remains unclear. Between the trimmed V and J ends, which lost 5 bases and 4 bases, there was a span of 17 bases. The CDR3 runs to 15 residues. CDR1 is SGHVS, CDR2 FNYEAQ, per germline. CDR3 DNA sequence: TGTGCCAGCAGCGACGGGAACTCGGATTCCTATGGCTACACCTTC. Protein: CASSDGNSDSYGYTF.

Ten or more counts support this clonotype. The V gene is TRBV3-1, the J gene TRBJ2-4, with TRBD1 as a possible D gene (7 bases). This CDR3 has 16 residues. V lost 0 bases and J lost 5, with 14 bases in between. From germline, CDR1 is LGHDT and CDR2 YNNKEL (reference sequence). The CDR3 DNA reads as TGTGCCAGCAGCCAAGAGGGAGGTAGGGGGCAAAACATTCAGTACTTC. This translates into CASSQEGGRGQNIQYF.

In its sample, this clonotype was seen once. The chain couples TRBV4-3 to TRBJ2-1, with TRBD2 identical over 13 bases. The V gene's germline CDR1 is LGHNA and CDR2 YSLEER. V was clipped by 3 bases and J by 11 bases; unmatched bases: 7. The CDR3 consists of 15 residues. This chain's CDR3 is CASSQPGTSGTQQFF. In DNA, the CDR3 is TGCGCCAGCAGCCAGCCCGGGACTAGCGGGACTCAGCAGTTCTTC.

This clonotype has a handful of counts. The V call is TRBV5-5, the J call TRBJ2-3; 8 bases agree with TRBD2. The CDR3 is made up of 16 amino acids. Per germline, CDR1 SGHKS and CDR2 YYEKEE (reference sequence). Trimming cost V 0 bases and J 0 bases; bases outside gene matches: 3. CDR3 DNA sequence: TGTGCCAGCAGCTTGGGGGCGGGGGGTAGCACAGATACGCAGTATTTT. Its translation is CASSLGAGGSTDTQYF.

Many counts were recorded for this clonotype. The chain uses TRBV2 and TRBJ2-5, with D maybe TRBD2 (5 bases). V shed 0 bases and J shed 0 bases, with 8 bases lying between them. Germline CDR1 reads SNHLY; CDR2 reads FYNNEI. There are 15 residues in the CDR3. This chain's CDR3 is CASSEARAYQETQYF. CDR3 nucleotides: TGTGCCAGCAGTGAAGCGCGGGCGTACCAAGAGACCCAGTACTTC.

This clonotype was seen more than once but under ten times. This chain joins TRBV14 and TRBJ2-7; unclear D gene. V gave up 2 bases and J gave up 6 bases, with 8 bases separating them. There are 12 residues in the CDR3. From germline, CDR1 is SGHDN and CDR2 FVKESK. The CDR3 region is CASSQKGPEQYF. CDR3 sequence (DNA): TGTGCCAGCAGCCAAAAAGGGCCCGAGCAGTACTTC.

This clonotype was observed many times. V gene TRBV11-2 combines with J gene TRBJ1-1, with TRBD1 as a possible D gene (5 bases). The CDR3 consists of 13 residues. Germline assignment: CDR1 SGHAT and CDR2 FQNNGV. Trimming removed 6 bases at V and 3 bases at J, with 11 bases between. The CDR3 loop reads CASRRVGDTEAFF. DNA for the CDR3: TGTGCCAGCAGGAGGGTGGGGGACACTGAAGCTTTCTTT.

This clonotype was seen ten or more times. The CDR3 protein is CASSPSAGPTYGYTF. The CDR3 DNA follows: TGTGCCAGCAGCCCGAGCGCCGGGCCGACATATGGCTACACCTTC. The J gene is TRBJ1-2, the V gene TRBV7-6; no firm D call. The CDR3 has 15 residues. CDR1 SGHVS and CDR2 FNYEAQ come from the germline V gene. With 5 bases removed from V and 5 bases from J, the gap between germline ends came to 18 bases.

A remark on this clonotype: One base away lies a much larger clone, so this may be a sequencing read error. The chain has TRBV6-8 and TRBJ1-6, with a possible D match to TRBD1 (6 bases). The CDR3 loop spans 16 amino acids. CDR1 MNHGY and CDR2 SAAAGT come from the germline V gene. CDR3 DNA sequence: TGTGCCAACAGTCCTGCGAGGACAGCGACTAATTCACCCCTCCACTTT. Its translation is CANSPARTATNSPLHF.

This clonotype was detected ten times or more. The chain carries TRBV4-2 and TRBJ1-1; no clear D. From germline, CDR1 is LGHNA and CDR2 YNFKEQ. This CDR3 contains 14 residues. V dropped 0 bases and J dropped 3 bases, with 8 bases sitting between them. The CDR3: CASSQEGQYTEAFF. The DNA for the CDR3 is TGTGCCAGCAGCCAAGAGGGCCAGTACACTGAAGCTTTCTTT.

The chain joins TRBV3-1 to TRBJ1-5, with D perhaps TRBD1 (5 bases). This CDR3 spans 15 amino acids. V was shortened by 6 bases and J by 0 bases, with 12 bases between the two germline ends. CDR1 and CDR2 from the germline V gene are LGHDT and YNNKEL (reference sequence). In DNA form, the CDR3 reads TGTGCCAGCAGTCGGGGGGGGAGTAGCAATCAGCCCCAGCATTTT. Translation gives CASSRGGSSNQPQHF. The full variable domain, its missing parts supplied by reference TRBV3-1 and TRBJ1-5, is DTAVSQTPKYLVTQMGNDKSIKCEQNLGHDTMYWYKQDSKKFLKIMFSYNNKELIINETVPNRFSPKSPDKAHLNLHINSLELGDSAVYFCASSRGGSSNQPQHFGDGTRLSIL.

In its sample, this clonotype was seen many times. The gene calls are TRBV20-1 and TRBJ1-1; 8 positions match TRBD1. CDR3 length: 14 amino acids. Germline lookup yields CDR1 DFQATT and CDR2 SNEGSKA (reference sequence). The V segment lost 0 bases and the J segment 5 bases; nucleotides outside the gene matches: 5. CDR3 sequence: CSARETGVRTEAFF. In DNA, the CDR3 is TGCAGTGCTAGAGAGACAGGGGTAAGAACTGAAGCTTTCTTT.

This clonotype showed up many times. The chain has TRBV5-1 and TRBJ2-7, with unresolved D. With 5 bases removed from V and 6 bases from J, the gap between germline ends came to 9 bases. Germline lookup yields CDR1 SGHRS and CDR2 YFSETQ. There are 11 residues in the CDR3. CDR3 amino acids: CASSSSREQYF. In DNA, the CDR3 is TGCGCCAGCAGTTCCTCCCGCGAGCAGTACTTC.

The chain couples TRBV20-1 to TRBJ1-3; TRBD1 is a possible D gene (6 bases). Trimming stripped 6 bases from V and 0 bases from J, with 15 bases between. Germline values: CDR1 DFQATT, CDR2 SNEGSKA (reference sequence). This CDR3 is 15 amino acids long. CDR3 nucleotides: TGCAGTGCAAGAAGGGGGTCGAGCTCTGGAAACACCATATATTTT. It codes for CSARRGSSSGNTIYF.

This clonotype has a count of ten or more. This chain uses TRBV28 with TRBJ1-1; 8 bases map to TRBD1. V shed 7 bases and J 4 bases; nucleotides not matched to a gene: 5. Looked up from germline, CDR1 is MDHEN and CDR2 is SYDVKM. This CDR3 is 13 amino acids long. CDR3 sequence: CASNGQGPTEAFF. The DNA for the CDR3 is TGTGCCAGCAACGGACAGGGTCCCACTGAAGCTTTCTTT. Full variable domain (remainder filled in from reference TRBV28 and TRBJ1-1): DVKVTQSSRYLVKRTGEKVFLECVQDMDHENMFWYRQDPGLGLRLIYFSYDVKMKEKGDIPEGYSVSREKKERFSLILESASTNQTSMYLCASNGQGPTEAFFGQGTRLTVV.

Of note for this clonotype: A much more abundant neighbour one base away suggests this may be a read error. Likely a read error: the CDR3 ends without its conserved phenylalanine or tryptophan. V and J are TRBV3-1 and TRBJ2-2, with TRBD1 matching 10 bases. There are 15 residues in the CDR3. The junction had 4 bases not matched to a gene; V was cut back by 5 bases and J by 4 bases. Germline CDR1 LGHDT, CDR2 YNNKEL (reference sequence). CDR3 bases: TGTGCCAGCAGCTTCGGGACAGGGGTCACCGGGGAGCTGTTTTCT. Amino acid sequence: CASSFGTGVTGELFS.

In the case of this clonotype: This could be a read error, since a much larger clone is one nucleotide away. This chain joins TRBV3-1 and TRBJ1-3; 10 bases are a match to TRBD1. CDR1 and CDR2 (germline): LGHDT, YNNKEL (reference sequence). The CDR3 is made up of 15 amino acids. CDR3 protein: CASSPDRGPGDTIYF. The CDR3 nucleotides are TGTGCCAGCAGCCCAGACAGGGGGCCTGGAGACACCATATATTTT.

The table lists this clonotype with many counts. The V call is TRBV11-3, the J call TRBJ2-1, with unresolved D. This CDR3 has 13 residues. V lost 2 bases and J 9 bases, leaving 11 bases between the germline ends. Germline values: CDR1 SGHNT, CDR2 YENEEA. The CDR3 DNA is TGTGCCAGCAGCTTAATCCTCAAGGCTGAGCAGTTCTTC. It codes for CASSLILKAEQFF.

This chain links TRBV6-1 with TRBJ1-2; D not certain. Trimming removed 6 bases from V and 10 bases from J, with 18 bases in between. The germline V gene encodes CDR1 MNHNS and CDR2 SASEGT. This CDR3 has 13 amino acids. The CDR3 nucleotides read TGTGCCAGCAGCGACATTTCCTCCTTAGTCTACACCTTC. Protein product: CASSDISSLVYTF.

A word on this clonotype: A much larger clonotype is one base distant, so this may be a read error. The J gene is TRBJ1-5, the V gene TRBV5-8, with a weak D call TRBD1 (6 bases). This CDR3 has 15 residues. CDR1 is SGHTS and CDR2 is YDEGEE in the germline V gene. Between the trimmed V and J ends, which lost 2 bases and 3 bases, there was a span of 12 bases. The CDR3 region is CASSLGQSNNQPQHF. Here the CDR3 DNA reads TGTGCCAGCAGCTTAGGACAGAGCAACAATCAGCCCCAGCATTTT.

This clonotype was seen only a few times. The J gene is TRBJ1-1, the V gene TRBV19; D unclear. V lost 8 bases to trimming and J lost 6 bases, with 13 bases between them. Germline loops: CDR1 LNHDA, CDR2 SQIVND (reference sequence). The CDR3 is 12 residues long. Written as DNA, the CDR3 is TGTGCCAGTGCCGTAGGAGCCGCTGAAGCTTTCTTT. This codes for CASAVGAAEAFF.

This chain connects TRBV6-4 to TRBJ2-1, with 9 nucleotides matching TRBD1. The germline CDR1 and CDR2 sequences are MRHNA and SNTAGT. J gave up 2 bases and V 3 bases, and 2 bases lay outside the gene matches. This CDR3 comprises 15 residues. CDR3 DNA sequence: TGTGCCAGCAGTGAGACAGGGGGAACCTACAATGAGCAGTTCTTC. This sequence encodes CASSETGGTYNEQFF.

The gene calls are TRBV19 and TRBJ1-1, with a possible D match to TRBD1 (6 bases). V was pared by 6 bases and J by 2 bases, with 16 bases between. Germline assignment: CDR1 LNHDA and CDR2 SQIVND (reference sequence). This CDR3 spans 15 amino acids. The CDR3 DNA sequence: TGTGCCAGTAGCCTCACCGGGACAAAAAACACTGAAGCTTTCTTT. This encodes CASSLTGTKNTEAFF.

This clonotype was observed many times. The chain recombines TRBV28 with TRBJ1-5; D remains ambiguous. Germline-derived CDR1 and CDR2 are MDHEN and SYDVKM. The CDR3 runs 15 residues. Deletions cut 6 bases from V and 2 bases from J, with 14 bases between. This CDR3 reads CASSDSSLGNQPQHF. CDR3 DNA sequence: TGTGCCAGCAGCGATAGCAGTTTGGGCAATCAGCCCCAGCATTTT. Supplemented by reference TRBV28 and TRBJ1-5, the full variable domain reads DVKVTQSSRYLVKRTGEKVFLECVQDMDHENMFWYRQDPGLGLRLIYFSYDVKMKEKGDIPEGYSVSREKKERFSLILESASTNQTSMYLCASSDSSLGNQPQHFGDGTRLSIL.

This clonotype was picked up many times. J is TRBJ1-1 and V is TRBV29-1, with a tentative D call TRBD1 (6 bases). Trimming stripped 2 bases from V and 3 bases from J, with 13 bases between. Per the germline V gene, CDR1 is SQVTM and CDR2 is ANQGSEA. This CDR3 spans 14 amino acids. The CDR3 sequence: CSVETGLWDTEAFF. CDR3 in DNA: TGCAGCGTTGAAACAGGGTTATGGGACACTGAAGCTTTCTTT.